The 18 T cell receptor beta chains reported below all come from one sample, sequenced in a study of T-cell reconstitution after alpha-beta-depleted transplantation in children. Molecular barcoding with unique molecular identifiers was used for the TCRbeta library. TCRdb processed the PCR reads anew with MiXCR; each CDR3 protein has one entry. The sample yields roughly 500,000 distinct CDR3 sequences, approximately 12% seen once. The specimen comprised PBMCs from the stem cell graft donor, sampled from the stem cell graft. These receptors originate from a human donor who donated a stem cell graft to a child with combined immunodeficiency.

This clonotype is a singleton in its sample. This chain links TRBV7-2 with TRBJ2-3; either TRBD1 or TRBD2 may supply D (5 bases each). The CDR3 is made up of 13 amino acids. Trimming left V 6 bases short and J 2 bases short, with 9 bases between. The germline V gene has CDR1 SGHTA and CDR2 FQGNSA. The CDR3 DNA reads as TGTGCCAGCAGGGGGGTCCTCACAGATACGCAGTATTTT. Translation gives CASRGVLTDTQYF.

The V gene is TRBV7-9, the J gene TRBJ2-3; 7 nucleotides match TRBD2. The CDR3 consists of 17 residues. Trimming cost V 4 bases and J 1 base; bases outside gene matches: 11. In germline, CDR1 is SEHNR, CDR2 FQNEAQ (reference sequence). CDR3 sequence: CASSSSPWDYRTDTQYF. The CDR3 DNA sequence: TGTGCCAGCAGCTCCTCACCATGGGACTACCGCACAGATACGCAGTATTTT.

This clonotype was observed a handful of times. This rearrangement joins TRBV5-1 to TRBJ2-3, with D tentatively TRBD1 (6 bases). The CDR3 is 12 residues long. CDR1 SGHRS and CDR2 YFSETQ come from the germline V gene. The ends were cut back, 4 bases at V and 10 bases at J, with 13 bases in the middle. In nucleotides, the CDR3 is TGCGCCAGCAGCGCAACAGGGATCTCGCAGTATTTT. This encodes CASSATGISQYF.

The rearrangement uses TRBV12-3 or TRBV12-4 and TRBJ2-2; D remains ambiguous. V shed 4 bases and J shed 7 bases, with 7 bases lying between them. CDR3 length equals 12 residues. The CDR3 loop is CASSSNVGELFF. CDR3 nucleotide sequence: TGTGCCAGCAGTTCGAATGTCGGGGAGCTGTTTTTT.

In this sample, this clonotype turned up many times. CDR3 protein: CASSPLGLSTDTQYF. As DNA, the CDR3 is TGTGCCAGCAGCCCACTAGGACTAAGCACAGATACGCAGTATTTT. The genes are TRBV11-1 and TRBJ2-3; D may be TRBD2 (6 bases). V gave up 5 bases and J gave up 0 bases, with 12 bases separating them. The CDR3 runs to 15 residues. Germline values: CDR1 SGHAT, CDR2 FQDESV (reference sequence).

This clonotype occurred many times. The rearrangement joins TRBV29-1 to TRBJ2-1; D possibly matches TRBD1 or TRBD2 (5 bases each). The CDR3 is 10 residues long. CDR1 and CDR2 from the germline V gene are SQVTM and ANQGSEA. V lost 4 bases, J lost 7 bases, and 5 bases lay in between. The CDR3 coding sequence is TGCAGCGTTGGGGGGAATGAGCAGTTCTTC. This codes for CSVGGNEQFF.

This clonotype appeared a few times. V usage is TRBV3-1 and J usage is TRBJ2-7; D possibly corresponds to TRBD2 (6 bases). Between the trimmed V and J ends, which lost 1 base and 5 bases, there was a span of 24 bases. CDR1 and CDR2 (germline): LGHDT, YNNKEL (reference sequence). The CDR3 runs 18 residues. This chain's CDR3 is CASSQGRLTRTTPNEQYF. The CDR3, as DNA: TGTGCCAGCAGCCAAGGTCGACTTACCCGGACTACCCCAAACGAGCAGTACTTC.

This chain connects TRBV30 to TRBJ2-6; TRBD2 aligns across 8 bases. CDR3 length equals 12 residues. CDR1 GTSNPN and CDR2 SVGIG come from the germline V gene (reference sequence). Trimming removed 2 bases from V and 14 bases from J; junction bases left unmatched: 5. In DNA, the CDR3 is TGTGCCTGGAGTCGGGGGGGCCAGATCCTGACTTTC. Translating gives CAWSRGGQILTF.

This clonotype was picked up a small number of times. The CDR3: CSANGGGGYDTQYF. The DNA of the CDR3 is TGCAGTGCTAATGGCGGCGGGGGATATGATACGCAGTATTTT. The chain carries TRBV20-1 and TRBJ2-3, with 7 bases that match TRBD2. Germline V CDR1 and CDR2: DFQATT, SNEGSKA (reference sequence). V lost 4 bases, J lost 6 bases, and 10 bases stayed unmatched. The CDR3 sequence is 14 residues long.

V is TRBV5-1 and J is TRBJ2-5; D possibly corresponds to TRBD1 (6 bases). The germline CDR1 and CDR2 sequences are SGHRS and YFSETQ. This CDR3 is 17 amino acids long. Deletions cut 5 bases from V and 2 bases from J, with 22 bases between. The CDR3: CASSPGVGGQLQETQYF. The CDR3 DNA is TGCGCCAGCAGTCCAGGCGTTGGGGGACAATTACAAGAGACCCAGTACTTC.

This clonotype appeared a few times. V gene TRBV29-1 combines with J gene TRBJ2-7, with D possibly called TRBD1 or TRBD2 (6 bases each). V dropped 3 bases and J dropped 3 bases, with 12 bases sitting between them. Germline loops: CDR1 SQVTM, CDR2 ANQGSEA. This CDR3 spans 13 amino acids. The CDR3 reads CSVEGGGRYEQYF. The CDR3 bases are TGCAGCGTTGAGGGGGGCGGCCGCTACGAGCAGTACTTC.

This clonotype was recorded many times. The V call is TRBV20-1, the J call TRBJ2-3; 9 nucleotides align to TRBD1. Germline values: CDR1 DFQATT, CDR2 SNEGSKA (reference sequence). This CDR3 spans 16 amino acids. V shed 0 bases, J shed 2 bases, and the junction held 6 bases outside the gene matches. The CDR3 bases are TGCAGTGCTAGAGAGGGGACAGGGATTTACACAGATACGCAGTATTTT. It is translated as CSAREGTGIYTDTQYF.

The chain recombines TRBV10-3 with TRBJ2-2; D gene uncertain. V was cut by 10 bases and J by 3 bases, with 6 bases left in between. Germline assignment: CDR1 ENHRY and CDR2 SYGVKD. This CDR3 has 11 amino acids. CDR3 loop: CATQYTGELFF. CDR3 DNA: TGTGCCACCCAATACACCGGGGAGCTGTTTTTT.

This clonotype has ten or more counts. The rearrangement uses TRBV12-3 or TRBV12-4 and TRBJ2-1, with D maybe TRBD2 (5 bases). This CDR3 has 14 residues. Trimming removed 5 bases at V and 4 bases at J, with 12 bases between. The CDR3 sequence is CASSPTISYNEQFF. The CDR3 region has the DNA TGTGCCAGCAGTCCGACTATTTCGTACAATGAGCAGTTCTTC.

Only a few counts were recorded for this clonotype. This chain links TRBV12-3 or TRBV12-4 with TRBJ2-1, with D possibly being TRBD2 (6 bases). The CDR3 length is 16 residues. Trimming pared 6 bases from V and 7 bases from J, leaving 22 bases between. The CDR3 sequence: CASSPTGTHRFNEQFF. The CDR3 nucleotides read TGTGCCAGCAGCCCTACCGGGACTCATCGTTTTAATGAGCAGTTCTTC.

At least ten counts were recorded for this clonotype. This chain connects TRBV4-3 to TRBJ2-1, with TRBD1 matching 8 bases. With V trimmed by 0 bases and J by 8 bases, 12 bases remained unmatched. CDR3 size: 17 residues. Germline lookup yields CDR1 LGHNA and CDR2 YSLEER. Here the CDR3 DNA reads TGCGCCAGCAGCCAAGATGGTCCCGGACAGGGTGGGGATGAGCAGTTCTTC. Protein product: CASSQDGPGQGGDEQFF.

J is TRBJ2-2 and V is TRBV30; D is possibly TRBD2 (5 bases). V was shortened by 2 bases and J by 7 bases, with 14 bases between the two germline ends. Germline loops: CDR1 GTSNPN, CDR2 SVGIG (reference sequence). The CDR3 is 14 amino acids. The DNA for the CDR3 is TGTGCCTGGAGTTCCGGAGGAAGGGTCGGGGAGCTGTTTTTT. This translates into CAWSSGGRVGELFF. The complete variable domain, with remaining parts taken from reference TRBV30 and TRBJ2-2, reads SQTIHQWPATLVQPVGSPLSLECTVEGTSNPNLYWYRQAAGRGLQLLFYSVGIGQISSEVPQNLSASRPQDRQFILSSKKLLLSDSGFYLCAWSSGGRVGELFFGEGSRLTVL.

This clonotype was counted only a few times. This chain joins TRBV4-2 and TRBJ1-4, with D possibly TRBD1 on 6 matching bases. CDR3 length equals 15 residues. V was cut by 1 base and J by 8 bases, with 14 bases left in between. In germline, CDR1 is LGHNA, CDR2 YNFKEQ. The CDR3 DNA reads TGTGCCAGCAGCCAAGCTAGGGGGAGTGGCGAAAAACTGTTTTTT. Protein: CASSQARGSGEKLFF.